The 24 T cell receptor beta chains given below trace back to one sample, sequenced in a study of Tregs in tolerant kidney transplant recipients. Data came from immunoSEQ multiplex PCR; TCRdb stores just in-frame clones and leaves some out. This table has roughly 49,000 clones, about 90% appearing once. The sequencing input was Tregs from blood. The receptors here all came from a human donor in good health.

V is TRBV7-8 and J is TRBJ2-5; D gene ambiguous. V was clipped by 5 bases and J by 2 bases, with 12 bases between them. CDR3 length: 14 amino acids. Germline assignment: CDR1 SGHVS and CDR2 FQNEAQ. The CDR3 DNA reads TGTGCCAGCAGCCTCGGCCGGCAACAAGAGACCCAGTACTTC. Translating it yields CASSLGRQQETQYF.

V gene TRBV2 combines with J gene TRBJ2-5; maybe TRBD1 (6 bases). The assigned J gene may be wrong: the sequence end matches TRBJ2-7 better. Germline V CDR1 and CDR2: SNHLY, FYNNEI. The CDR3 is 12 residues long. Here the CDR3 reads CASSLQGYEQYF. CDR3 DNA sequence: TGTGCCAGCAGTTTACAGGGCTACGAGCAGTACTTC.

This chain connects TRBV6-1 to TRBJ1-2; D is perhaps TRBD1 (5 bases). The ends were cut back, 6 bases at V and 0 bases at J, with 11 bases in the middle. Looked up from germline, CDR1 is MNHNS and CDR2 is SASEGT. The CDR3 has 14 residues. The CDR3 nucleotides read TGTGCCAGCAGGGCGGGGGGATCTAACTATGGCTACACCTTC. Its protein is CASRAGGSNYGYTF.

The gene calls are TRBV19 and TRBJ2-3, with TRBD2 identical over 8 bases. The V gene's germline CDR1 is LNHDA and CDR2 SQIVND (reference sequence). CDR3 length: 14 amino acids. V gave up 7 bases and J gave up 1 base; unmatched junction bases: 4. CDR3 DNA sequence: TGTGCCAGTAATTGGCGGGGGGGCACAGATACGCAGTATTTT. It codes for CASNWRGGTDTQYF. The whole variable domain, filled in from reference TRBV19 and TRBJ2-3, reads DGGITQSPKYLFRKEGQNVTLSCEQNLNHDAMYWYRQDPGQGLRLIYYSQIVNDFQKGDIAEGYSVSREKKESFPLTVTSAQKNPTAFYLCASNWRGGTDTQYFGPGTRLTVL.

This chain connects TRBV2 to TRBJ1-1; 8 bases are a match to TRBD1. The germline V gene has CDR1 SNHLY and CDR2 FYNNEI. CDR3 length: 13 residues. Unmatched junction bases numbered 12, after V lost 10 bases and J lost 8 bases. CDR3 coding DNA: TGTGCCAACAGGGGGACAGGTCGTCTCGAAGCTTTCTTT. It encodes CANRGTGRLEAFF.

V and J are TRBV11-2 and TRBJ1-1; D may be TRBD1 (6 bases). V lost 5 bases and J lost 0, with 13 bases in between. This CDR3 region has 15 residues. Germline lookup yields CDR1 SGHAT and CDR2 FQNNGV. DNA of the CDR3: TGTGCCAGCAGCGAGAATGGACAGCTGAACACTGAAGCTTTCTTT. This encodes CASSENGQLNTEAFF.

This chain connects TRBV6-6 to TRBJ2-7; D possibly matches TRBD1 or TRBD2 (5 bases each). This CDR3 contains 14 residues. With 5 bases removed from V and 0 bases from J, the gap between germline ends came to 11 bases. Germline V gene lookup returns CDR1 MNHNY and CDR2 SVGAGI (reference sequence). The CDR3 DNA reads as TGTGCCAGCAGTCGCCGGGACGGCTCCTACGAGCAGTACTTC. This sequence encodes CASSRRDGSYEQYF.

The rearrangement uses TRBV15 and TRBJ2-7; D is perhaps TRBD2 (6 bases). This CDR3 is 15 amino acids long. Germline lookup yields CDR1 LNHNV and CDR2 YYDKDF (reference sequence). Between the trimmed V and J ends, which lost 0 bases and 4 bases, there was a span of 13 bases. CDR3 amino acids: CATSREAGRSYEQYF. Written as DNA, the CDR3 is TGTGCCACCAGCAGAGAAGCCGGGAGATCTTACGAGCAGTACTTC.

This clone has a single count. The V gene is TRBV7-2, the J gene TRBJ2-1; D is possibly TRBD1 (7 bases). CDR3 length equals 16 residues. Germline CDR1 SGHTA, CDR2 FQGNSA. V lost 0 bases and J lost 2, with 11 bases in between. CDR3 coding DNA: TGTGCCAGCAGCTTAGCGCCCAGGGGGGCCTACAATGAGCAGTTCTTC. Translation gives CASSLAPRGAYNEQFF.

This sequence joins TRBV7-9 and TRBJ2-7; weak D call: TRBD2 (6 bases). The length of the CDR3 is 12 residues. The V and J ends lost 3 bases and 8 bases respectively, with 11 bases between them. Looked up from germline, CDR1 is SEHNR and CDR2 is FQNEAQ (reference sequence). For the CDR3, the DNA is TGTGCCAGCAGCTTTGGGGGGTTGAAGCAGTACTTC. This gives the protein CASSFGGLKQYF.

V is TRBV7-9 and J is TRBJ2-2; TRBD2 matches at 11 bases. With 4 bases clipped from V and 4 bases from J, the junction kept 5 bases outside the gene matches. Germline CDR1 is SEHNR and CDR2 is FQNEAQ (reference sequence). CDR3 length equals 16 residues. In DNA form, the CDR3 reads TGTGCCAGCAGCTCATCCGGGACTAGCGGCACCGGGGAGCTGTTTTTT. It yields the protein CASSSSGTSGTGELFF.

V is TRBV6-5 and J is TRBJ1-2; D not resolved. Germline V lookup: CDR1 MNHEY, CDR2 SVGAGI. This CDR3 region has 16 residues. V was pared by 4 bases and J by 8 bases, with 23 bases between. This CDR3 is CASSLKQPYDEGGYTF. The DNA for the CDR3 is TGTGCCAGCAGTTTGAAACAGCCATACGATGAGGGCGGCTACACCTTC.

The rearrangement uses TRBV5-1 and TRBJ2-1, with no clear D. Germline CDR1 reads SGHRS; CDR2 reads YFSETQ. CDR3 length: 14 residues. V gave up 4 bases and J gave up 5 bases, with 13 bases separating them. The DNA for the CDR3 is TGCGCCAGCAGCAACGCCCTGGGTCACAATGAGCAGTTCTTC. Its protein product is CASSNALGHNEQFF.

This clone is a singleton in its sample. The chain is built from TRBV15 and TRBJ1-2, with D tentatively TRBD1 (5 bases). CDR1 is LNHNV and CDR2 is YYDKDF in the germline V gene (reference sequence). There are 16 residues in the CDR3. V dropped 0 bases and J dropped 1 base, with 12 bases sitting between them. The CDR3 region is CATSRDGGAYNYGYTF. CDR3 coding DNA: TGTGCCACCAGCAGAGATGGCGGGGCTTATAACTATGGCTACACCTTC.

The V and J genes are TRBV16 and TRBJ1-2; a weak D match, TRBD1 (5 bases). The germline V and J ends were trimmed by 7 bases and 7 bases, with 16 bases remaining between them. The CDR3 extends over 13 amino acids. The germline V gene encodes CDR1 KGHSY and CDR2 FQNENV. This chain's CDR3 is CASTLKWDFGYTF. The CDR3 DNA sequence: TGTGCCAGCACCCTAAAGTGGGACTTTGGCTACACCTTC. The variable domain in full, with the rest retrieved from reference TRBV16 and TRBJ1-2, is GEEVAQTPKHLVRGEGQKAKLYCAPIKGHSYVFWYQQVLKNEFKFLISFQNENVFDETGMPKERFSAKCLPNSPCSLEIQATKLEDSAVYFCASTLKWDFGYTFGSGTRLTVV.

The CDR3 spells CASSSSGLSYEQYF. The CDR3 DNA reads TGTGCCAGCAGCTCGTCGGGACTGAGCTACGAGCAGTACTTC. This chain links TRBV7-8 with TRBJ2-7, with D possibly TRBD2 on 6 matching bases. Trimming removed 4 bases at V and 3 bases at J, with 13 bases between. The CDR3 totals 14 residues. CDR1 is SGHVS, CDR2 FQNEAQ, per germline. The full variable domain, in which reference TRBV7-8 and TRBJ2-7 provide the parts outside the CDR3, is GAGVSQSPRYKVAKRGQDVALRCDPISGHVSLFWYQQALGQGPEFLTYFQNEAQLDKSGLPSDRFFAERPEGSVSTLKIQRTQQEDSAVYLCASSSSGLSYEQYFGPGTRLTVT.

This rearrangement joins TRBV30 to TRBJ2-7; tentative D call: TRBD2 (5 bases). The CDR3 runs to 14 residues. CDR1 is GTSNPN and CDR2 is SVGIG in the germline V gene (reference sequence). V lost 4 bases, J lost 6 bases, and 19 bases lay in between. CDR3 coding DNA: TGTGCCTGGACTAGCCTAGGTATCCAGGTCGAGCAGTACTTC. Translated: CAWTSLGIQVEQYF.

This clone was recorded only once. V usage is TRBV19 and J usage is TRBJ1-2; the D is unclear. Trimming pared 0 bases from V and 0 bases from J, leaving 20 bases between. The length of the CDR3 is 19 residues. Germline assignment: CDR1 LNHDA and CDR2 SQIVND (reference sequence). The CDR3 reads CASSIDPLSGRRANYGYTF. DNA for the CDR3: TGTGCCAGTAGTATAGACCCCCTTTCCGGCAGGCGAGCTAACTATGGCTACACCTTC.

V and J are TRBV2 and TRBJ2-3; 11 bases agree with TRBD2. Trimming took 5 bases from V and 4 from J; bases not matched to a gene: 8. The CDR3 has 16 residues. The V gene's germline CDR1 is SNHLY and CDR2 FYNNEI. The DNA for the CDR3 is TGTGCCAGCAGTCGACTCCTAGCGGGGGGAGCAGATACGCAGTATTTT. It codes for CASSRLLAGGADTQYF. Looking up the rest from reference TRBV2 and TRBJ2-3 gives the full variable domain: EPEVTQTPSHQVTQMGQEVILRCVPISNHLYFYWYRQILGQKVEFLVSFYNNEISEKSEIFDDQFSVERPDGSNFTLKIRSTKLEDSAMYFCASSRLLAGGADTQYFGPGTRLTVL.

This chain links TRBV4-2 with TRBJ2-1; 15 nucleotides align to TRBD2. With 4 bases clipped from V and 8 bases from J, the junction kept 6 bases outside the gene matches. Germline lookup yields CDR1 LGHNA and CDR2 YNFKEQ. The CDR3 contains 16 residues. CDR3 coding DNA: TGTGCCAGCAGCCGAGGACTAGCGGGAGGGGAGGATGAGCAGTTCTTC. Translation: CASSRGLAGGEDEQFF.

This sequence joins TRBV5-1 and TRBJ1-1, with 12 bases that match TRBD1. The CDR3 covers 16 residues. Trimming took 2 bases from V and 6 from J; bases not matched to a gene: 8. CDR1 is SGHRS, CDR2 YFSETQ, per germline. The CDR3 loop reads CASSFGTGGSTAEAFF. As DNA, the CDR3 is TGCGCCAGCAGCTTCGGGACAGGGGGCTCCACCGCTGAAGCTTTCTTT.

The V and J genes are TRBV6-1 and TRBJ1-2; the D is unclear. CDR1 and CDR2 (germline): MNHNS, SASEGT. The CDR3 sequence is 17 residues long. Trimming stripped 3 bases from V and 0 bases from J, with 17 bases between. CDR3: CASSELYRRLANYGYTF. In nucleotides, the CDR3 is TGTGCCAGCAGTGAGCTTTATCGACGGCTAGCTAACTATGGCTACACCTTC.

The J gene is TRBJ1-2, the V gene TRBV9; TRBD1 agrees at 7 bases. The CDR3 runs 13 residues. CDR1 is SGDLS, CDR2 YYNGEE, per germline. V shed 3 bases and J 8 bases; nucleotides not matched to a gene: 7. CDR3 protein: CASSATGYGGYTF. The CDR3 DNA is TGTGCCAGCAGCGCGACAGGGTATGGAGGCTACACCTTC.

The genes are TRBV19 and TRBJ1-2; maybe TRBD1 (6 bases). The CDR3 totals 14 residues. The V end was cut by 6 bases, the J end by 3 bases, with 14 bases between. The germline V gene has CDR1 LNHDA and CDR2 SQIVND (reference sequence). The CDR3: CASRQRPGDYGYTF. DNA of the CDR3: TGTGCCAGTAGGCAACGTCCAGGGGACTATGGCTACACCTTC.